The 5 T cell receptor beta chains reported below all come from one sample, sequenced in a study of CD8+ T cells in alopecia areata. Extraction and reverse transcription of RNA yielded cDNA as the sequencing template. Sequencing was performed with immunoSEQ multiplex PCR; in TCRdb, only in-frame clones are kept and a portion is missing. This sample has about 150,000 clones, with about 53% found just once. The material was CD8+ T cells sorted from blood, obtained at week 0. These receptors all come from a human donor with alopecia areata.

This clone was seen a handful of times. The J gene is TRBJ2-3, the V gene TRBV2; D might be TRBD2 (6 bases). Trimming pared 5 bases from V and 0 bases from J, leaving 9 bases between. The CDR3 runs to 14 residues. Per germline, CDR1 SNHLY and CDR2 FYNNEI. Here the CDR3 DNA reads TGTGCCAGCAGTCCGGGACTCAGCACAGATACGCAGTATTTT. This sequence encodes CASSPGLSTDTQYF.

A note on this clone: Sequence at one end of the junction differs from germline and may be a read error. V is TRBV2 and J is TRBJ2-5; D gene uncertain. Looked up from germline, CDR1 is SNHLY and CDR2 is FYNNEI. The CDR3 spans 13 residues. CDR3 sequence: CASSEGLKETQYF. The CDR3 bases are TGTGCCAGCAGCGAAGGTTTGAAGGAGACCCAGTACTTC.

J is TRBJ2-5 and V is TRBV5-1; no clear D. Germline V gene data show CDR1 as SGHRS and CDR2 as YFSETQ. This CDR3 has 11 amino acids. The V end lost 7 bases, the J end lost 1 base, and 5 bases lay between the germline ends. The CDR3 region has the DNA TGCGCCAGCGGGCCCCAAGAGACCCAGTACTTC. Its protein product is CASGPQETQYF.

The chain combines TRBV9 with TRBJ1-2, with D hard to call. Deletions cut 0 bases from V and 8 bases from J, with 11 bases between. The CDR3 is made up of 13 amino acids. The germline gives CDR1 SGDLS, CDR2 YYNGEE. CDR3 residues: CASSVASAGGYTF. The CDR3 nucleotides read TGTGCCAGCAGCGTAGCTTCCGCCGGGGGCTACACCTTC.

This clone was found once. The genes are TRBV2 and TRBJ2-1; weak D call: TRBD1 (6 bases). V was trimmed by 0 bases and J by 3 bases, leaving 9 bases between them. The CDR3 runs to 15 residues. Germline CDR1 is SNHLY and CDR2 is FYNNEI. The CDR3 region has the DNA TGTGCCAGCAGTGAAGCGGGACACCTCTACAATGAGCAGTTCTTC. It encodes CASSEAGHLYNEQFF.